Listed below are T cell receptor beta chains from one sample, sequenced in a study of cytomegalovirus exposure and HLA in healthy donors. Profiling relied on immunoSEQ multiplex PCR, and the TCRdb table lists in-frame clones only, not all of them. This sample has tens of thousands of clones; 85% occur once, and the top ten carry about 10%. Sequenced sample: PBMCs. The receptors shown here come from a female donor in good health and CMV-seronegative. Both conserved end residues are part of each CDR3. A D gene is named only where the DNA matches it firmly. A clone size is listed for some rows: how often the clone was seen (once, few, many), or a class if it is expanded.

j_call cdr3_length v_call d_call clone_size cdr3_nt cdr3_aa
TRBJ1-2 12 TRBV2 . . TGTGCCAGCAGCGGTATGTCCTATGGCTACACCTTC CASSGMSYGYTF
TRBJ2-3 16 TRBV28 TRBD2 . TGTGCCAGCAGTTTAAGTCCTAGCGGGCGCACAGATACGCAGTATTTT CASSLSPSGRTDTQYF
TRBJ2-5 15 TRBV7-7 TRBD2 . TGTGCTAGCAGCTCGTTCGGGAGGTCCCAAGAGACCCAGTACTTC CASSSFGRSQETQYF
TRBJ2-7 12 TRBV11-2 . . TGTGCCAGCAGCCCGGACAACTACGAGCAGTACTTC CASSPDNYEQYF
TRBJ2-3 14 TRBV6-1 TRBD2 . TGTGCCAGCAGGACCGGGGGGGACACAGATACGCAGTATTTT CASRTGGDTDTQYF
TRBJ2-1 15 TRBV15 TRBD2 few TGTGCCACCAGACGAGAGCGGGACTCCTACAATGAGCAGTTCTTC CATRRERDSYNEQFF
TRBJ1-1 15 TRBV19 . . TGTGCCAGTAGTCCCGGACAGAGCCTGAACACTGAAGCTTTCTTT CASSPGQSLNTEAFF
TRBJ2-3 17 TRBV2 . . TGTGCCAGCAGTCCCCCCCTCTGGCCCGCCCGCACAGATACGCAGTATTTT CASSPPLWPARTDTQYF
TRBJ2-7 18 TRBV25-1 . . TGTGCCAGCAGTGACCCCCCCCTTCCGGGACTCCTAACCTACGAGCAGTACTTC CASSDPPLPGLLTYEQYF
TRBJ2-7 16 TRBV5-3 . . TGTGCCAGAAGCTTGGATTGGCGGCGAGATTCCTACGAGCAGTACTTC CARSLDWRRDSYEQYF
TRBJ1-2 16 TRBV7-2 . . TGTGCCAGCAGCTTATCGTCCACGCTATCCGGCTATGGCTACACCTTC CASSLSSTLSGYGYTF
TRBJ2-6 17 TRBV19 TRBD1 . TGTGCCAGTAGCCCCGGACAGGGAGTCTCTGGGGCCAACGTCCTGACTTTC CASSPGQGVSGANVLTF
TRBJ1-1 15 TRBV7-2 TRBD1 . TGTGCCAGCCGGGACAGGGATTTTGGGGCCACTGAAGCTTTCTTT CASRDRDFGATEAFF
TRBJ2-1 19 TRBV7-9 TRBD2 . TGTTCCAGCAGCCTGGGGTTACTAGCGGGAGAGGGCACCTACAATGAGCAGTTCTTC CSSSLGLLAGEGTYNEQFF
TRBJ2-3 12 TRBV5-6 . . TGTGCCAGCAGCCTTAGCACAGATACGCAGTATTTT CASSLSTDTQYF
TRBJ1-1 13 TRBV29-1 . . TGCAGCGTTCGGAGGACGGAGAACACTGAAGCTTTCTTT CSVRRTENTEAFF
TRBJ1-1 14 TRBV18 . few TGTGCCAGCTCACCGTACTCGCGTAACACTGAAGCTTTCTTT CASSPYSRNTEAFF
TRBJ1-1 11 TRBV2 . . TGTGCCAGCACGTTTTACACTGAAGCTTTCTTT CASTFYTEAFF
TRBJ2-3 16 TRBV4-2 . . TGTGCCAGCACCCAATCCGTGACGGGTAGCACAGATACGCAGTATTTT CASTQSVTGSTDTQYF
TRBJ2-1 16 TRBV7-2 TRBD2 . TGTGCCAGCAGCTTAAGTCCGGGACTAGCGACCGATGAGCAGTTCTTC CASSLSPGLATDEQFF
TRBJ2-7 13 TRBV7-3 . . TGTGCCAGCAGCTCGGGGGAGAGACGCGAGCAGTACTTC CASSSGERREQYF
TRBJ2-3 15 TRBV28 TRBD1 . TGTGCCAGCAGAGACAGGGACCCGCTTTCAGATACGCAGTATTTT CASRDRDPLSDTQYF
TRBJ1-5 11 TRBV9 . . TGTGCCAGCAGCGTTCAACAGCCCCAGCATTTT CASSVQQPQHF
TRBJ2-5 16 TRBV14 TRBD2 . TGTGCCAGCAGCCTCGGGGGGGCCTTTTTGCAAGAGACCCAGTACTTC CASSLGGAFLQETQYF
TRBJ2-5 15 TRBV6-6 . . TGTGCCAGCAGCCTTAGACAGGGAGGTCAAGAGACCCAGTACTTC CASSLRQGGQETQYF
TRBJ1-1 18 TRBV18 TRBD1 . TGTGCCAGCTCCCCCAACAGGGGAGGAGTAACAGTGAACACTGAAGCTTTCTTT CASSPNRGGVTVNTEAFF
TRBJ2-7 17 TRBV15 TRBD2 . TGTGCCACCAGCAGAGAGGCTAGCGGGGTTGTCTCCTACGAGCAGTACTTC CATSREASGVVSYEQYF
TRBJ1-5 12 TRBV7-8 . . TGTGCCAGCAGCTCCCAGGGGCAGCCCCAGCATTTT CASSSQGQPQHF
TRBJ2-3 16 TRBV9 TRBD2 . TGTGCCAGCAGCGTAGTCGGGGGGACTGGCACAGATACGCAGTATTTT CASSVVGGTGTDTQYF
TRBJ2-2 13 TRBV10-2 . few TGCGCCAGCAGTGAGCAGGGGCCCGGGGAGCTGTTTTTT CASSEQGPGELFF
TRBJ2-3 15 TRBV6-7 TRBD1 . TGTGCCAGCAGTTACGGGGACAGCTTCACAGATACGCAGTATTTT CASSYGDSFTDTQYF
TRBJ2-3 16 TRBV7-8 . . TGTGCCAGCAGCTTATACGTGTCCCGCGGGGCAGATACGCAGTATTTT CASSLYVSRGADTQYF
TRBJ1-2 14 TRBV5-5 TRBD1 once TGTGCCAGCAGCTCTAGGACAGGGATGAATGGCTACACCTTC CASSSRTGMNGYTF
TRBJ2-7 14 TRBV7-2 . few TGTGCCAGCAGCTCATGGACAACGAACTACGAGCAGTACTTC CASSSWTTNYEQYF
TRBJ2-1 18 TRBV6-1 TRBD2 . TGTGCCAGCAGTGAAACTGCCCCCGGACCTAGCGGGAGGGGTAGACAGTTCTTC CASSETAPGPSGRGRQFF
TRBJ2-7 15 TRBV27 . . TGTGCCAGCAGAGATGCAGGCGCGAGCTCCTACGAGCAGTACTTC CASRDAGASSYEQYF
TRBJ1-6 14 TRBV6-5 . . TGTGCCAGCAGTCCCTGGGGGGGAAGATCACCCCTCCACTTT CASSPWGGRSPLHF
TRBJ2-7 12 TRBV27 . . TGTGCCAGCAGTTTACCCTTGGGCCAGCAGTACTTC CASSLPLGQQYF
TRBJ2-5 13 TRBV7-2 . . TGTGCCAGCAGGAAAGGAGATGGGGAGACCCAGTACTTC CASRKGDGETQYF